Listed below are T cell receptor beta chains from one sample, sequenced in a study of blood T cell repertoires in COVID-19. Assay used: immunoSEQ multiplex PCR; TCRdb lists only in-frame clones, some missing. The table records about 130,000 clones, about 80% of them present only once. The sample consisted of peripheral blood. The receptor set was obtained from a man aged 60 to 75 with acute or convalescent COVID-19. Each CDR3 is given with its conserved first and last residue. The D gene is left open where the match is weak. Where a row states a size, it is once, few, many or the class of an expanded clone; other rows omit it.

TRBJ2-7,.,TRBV27,TRBD2,CASSPGTSGAYEQYF,TGTGCCAGCAGCCCAGGGACTAGCGGGGCCTACGAGCAGTACTTC
TRBJ1-2,.,TRBV7-2,.,CASSFRGSDGYTF,TGTGCCAGCAGCTTCCGAGGGTCGGACGGCTACACCTTC
TRBJ2-5,.,TRBV7-2,.,CASSLPRETQYF,TGTGCCAGCAGCTTACCCCGAGAGACCCAGTACTTC
TRBJ2-7,once,TRBV9,TRBD2,CASGPGLAGGYEQYF,TGTGCCAGCGGTCCCGGACTAGCGGGAGGATACGAGCAGTACTTC
TRBJ1-2,.,TRBV19,.,CASTGTSGYGYTF,TGTGCCAGTACAGGGACAAGTGGTTATGGCTACACCTTC
TRBJ2-7,.,TRBV7-2,TRBD1,CASSLVTGVTYEQYF,TGTGCCAGCAGCTTAGTCACAGGGGTCACCTACGAGCAGTACTTC
TRBJ2-3,.,TRBV7-2,.,CASSLGSMTQYF,TGTGCCAGCAGCCTAGGGAGTATGACGCAGTATTTT
TRBJ1-2,.,TRBV9,.,CASSVDIGTDLYGYTF,TGTGCCAGCAGCGTAGATATAGGGACTGACCTTTATGGCTACACCTTC
TRBJ2-7,.,TRBV29-1,TRBD1,CSVEGTGTSTYEQYF,TGCAGCGTTGAGGGGACAGGCACCTCCACCTACGAGCAGTACTTC
TRBJ2-1,.,TRBV20-1,.,CSAPLRGEQFF,TGCAGTGCTCCTCTCCGGGGTGAGCAGTTCTTC
TRBJ2-3,.,TRBV28,TRBD2,CASTLGPGGRGTDTQYF,TGTGCCAGCACCCTAGGGCCGGGCGGGAGGGGCACAGATACGCAGTATTTT
TRBJ2-1,.,TRBV9,TRBD2,CASSPEQRGRYNEQFF,TGTGCCAGCAGCCCCGAACAGCGGGGCCGCTACAATGAGCAGTTCTTC
TRBJ2-1,once,TRBV18,.,CASSPGGEQFF,TGTGCCAGCTCACCCGGGGGTGAGCAGTTCTTC
TRBJ2-3,.,TRBV2,.,CASSTVRGDTDTQYF,TGTGCCAGCAGCACAGTGCGGGGTGACACAGATACGCAGTATTTT
TRBJ2-2,once,TRBV6-5,.,CASSSLGTGELFF,TGTGCCAGCAGTTCCCTAGGTACCGGGGAGCTGTTTTTT
TRBJ2-1,.,TRBV7-3,.,CASSSPNRRGYNEQFF,TGTGCCAGCAGCTCCCCCAATAGACGGGGCTACAATGAGCAGTTCTTC
TRBJ2-7,.,TRBV9,.,CASSVAPGTSYEQYF,TGTGCCAGCAGCGTAGCTCCCGGGACATCCTACGAGCAGTACTTC
TRBJ2-5,.,TRBV5-4,.,CASSSGRDQETQYF,TGTGCCAGCAGCTCCGGACGGGATCAAGAGACCCAGTACTTC